These T cell receptor beta chains were read from a single sample in a study of beta chain features in type 1 diabetes. Method: immunoSEQ multiplex PCR; TCRdb's copy keeps in-frame clones and lacks some. The sample lists over 120,000 clones; 13% were seen once. The specimen sequenced was central memory CD4+ T cells from blood. These receptors were obtained from a young man with type 1 diabetes. CDR3s include the opening cysteine and the closing phenylalanine or tryptophan. The D gene is left open where the match is weak. Clone size is shown for a subset of rows, as once, few, many or a class of expanded clone.

J | size | D | V | DNA | CDR3
TRBJ1-2 | few | - | TRBV28 | TGTGCCAGCAGTGCCTCATCTTATGGCTACACCTTC | CASSASSYGYTF
TRBJ1-1 | - | - | TRBV18 | TGTGCCAGCTCACCTACTTACAGCACTGAAGCTTTCTTT | CASSPTYSTEAFF
TRBJ1-6 | once | - | TRBV20-1 | TGCAGTGCCAAGGGATCACCCCTCCACTTT | CSAKGSPLHF
TRBJ2-1 | - | - | TRBV6-5 | TGTGCCAGCAGTAAGTCTCGGGGTGAGCAGTTCTTC | CASSKSRGEQFF
TRBJ1-5 | - | - | TRBV19 | TGTGCCAGTAGTACCCCGGGCCGGGGAGCCCAGCCCCAGCATTTT | CASSTPGRGAQPQHF
TRBJ2-3 | - | - | TRBV9 | TGTGCCAGCAGCGTCGGGGGCGCGCAGTATTTT | CASSVGGAQYF
TRBJ2-7 | - | - | TRBV7-7 | TGTGCTAGCAGCTTAGGGAGTACGTTC | CASSLGSTF
TRBJ1-4 | - | - | TRBV30 | TGTGCCTGGAGTGTGGACAGTGTTAATGAAAAACTGTTTTTT | CAWSVDSVNEKLFF
TRBJ2-7 | few | - | TRBV5-4 | TGTGCCAGCAGCTTGGCCGGAGGGGGTCCCTACGAGCAGTACTTC | CASSLAGGGPYEQYF
TRBJ2-1 | many | - | TRBV2 | TGTGCCAGCAGATTAGCTAATGAGCAGTTCTTC | CASRLANEQFF
TRBJ1-4 | few | - | TRBV5-1 | TGCGCCAGCAGCCTCTACCTAAATGAAAAACTGTTTTTT | CASSLYLNEKLFF
TRBJ2-3 | many | - | TRBV7-9 | TGTGCCAGCAGCTCCGGGCAGGGGATATACACAGATACGCAGTATTTT | CASSSGQGIYTDTQYF
TRBJ2-5 | few | - | TRBV9 | TGTGCCAGCAGCGTAGGGGCGAGTGCCTTGGAGACCCAGTACTTC | CASSVGASALETQYF
TRBJ2-3 | few | - | TRBV11-2 | TGTGCCAGCAGCTTAACCTACATGGGGGATACGCAGTATTTT | CASSLTYMGDTQYF
TRBJ2-1 | few | - | TRBV5-1 | TGCGCCAGCAGCTTAGGCGGGGTGGAGAATGAGCAGTTCTTC | CASSLGGVENEQFF
TRBJ1-2 | - | - | TRBV10-3 | TGTGCCATCAGTGAGTCGGTCAGTAACTATGGCTACACCTTC | CAISESVSNYGYTF
TRBJ1-5 | - | - | TRBV7-2 | TGTGCCAGCAGCTTAGGGCCAGGCCCCGAACAGCCCCAGCATTTT | CASSLGPGPEQPQHF
TRBJ2-7 | few | - | TRBV28 | TGTGCCAGCAGTTTGGGGGCATACGAGCAGTACTTC | CASSLGAYEQYF
TRBJ1-6 | - | TRBD1 | TRBV29-1 | TGCAGCGTTGTGACAGGGGTTAATTCACCCCTCCACTTT | CSVVTGVNSPLHF
TRBJ1-5 | few | - | TRBV5-8 | TGTGCCAGCAGCCGGGACGGAGTCGGCAAACAGCCCCAGCATTTT | CASSRDGVGKQPQHF
TRBJ1-1 | few | TRBD1 | TRBV4-1 | TGCGCCAGCAGCCAAGACGACAGGGGGCAAACTGAAGCTTTCTTT | CASSQDDRGQTEAFF
TRBJ2-2 | few | - | TRBV30 | TGTGCCTGGACCCACGACGCGAACACCGGGGAGCTGTTTTTT | CAWTHDANTGELFF
TRBJ1-1 | few | - | TRBV28 | TGTGCCAGCAGTTATTCAGATCGGTTGGGCGCTTTCTTT | CASSYSDRLGAFF
TRBJ1-2 | - | - | TRBV2 | TGTGCCAGCAGTGCCGGGACACCGAACTATGGCTACACCTTC | CASSAGTPNYGYTF
TRBJ2-7 | - | - | TRBV7-9 | TGTGCCAGCAGCTTAGGGATAGTTGGGACCTACGAGCAGTACTTC | CASSLGIVGTYEQYF
TRBJ2-3 | - | - | TRBV27 | TGTGCCAGCAGTCAGCCTCCGGGGTTTACGCAGTATTTT | CASSQPPGFTQYF
TRBJ1-5 | - | TRBD1 | TRBV30 | TGTGCCTGGAGGGACAGGGGGGCTCAGCCCCAGCATTTT | CAWRDRGAQPQHF
TRBJ2-5 | - | TRBD2 | TRBV5-1 | TGCGCCAGCACCGAAAGCGGGACCAAAGAGACCCAGTACTTC | CASTESGTKETQYF
TRBJ2-6 | - | - | TRBV28 | TGTGCCAGCAGTTTACCAGGGACGGGGGCCAACGTCCTGACTTTC | CASSLPGTGANVLTF
TRBJ2-5 | - | TRBD1 | TRBV5-1 | TGCGCCAGCAGCTCGGAACAGGGGGCAGGAGAGACCCAGTACTTC | CASSSEQGAGETQYF
TRBJ2-5 | few | TRBD2 | TRBV5-1 | TGCGCCAGCAGCTTAGGGACTAGCAGCTACCAAGAGACCCAGTACTTC | CASSLGTSSYQETQYF
TRBJ2-7 | many | - | TRBV5-6 | TGTGCCAGCAGCTTACACAGCAGCCCGGGGGTGCAGTACTTC | CASSLHSSPGVQYF
TRBJ2-7 | - | - | TRBV5-1 | TGCGCCAGCAGCTTGACAGGGGTGGAGGGGCAGTACTTC | CASSLTGVEGQYF
TRBJ2-2 | few | TRBD1 | TRBV27 | TGTGCCAGCAGTTTATGGACAGGGGATGCCGTCGGGGAGCTGTTTTTT | CASSLWTGDAVGELFF
TRBJ1-2 | few | - | TRBV5-4 | TGTGCCAGCAGCCTCTCGGGGGCTAACTATGGCTACACCTTC | CASSLSGANYGYTF
TRBJ2-1 | - | - | TRBV5-1 | TGCGCCAGCTCGGACACCCGCAATGAGCAGTTCTTC | CASSDTRNEQFF
TRBJ1-5 | - | - | TRBV10-2 | TGCGCCAGCAGTGAGTCGACAGAGCAGCCCCAGCATTTT | CASSESTEQPQHF
TRBJ2-7 | - | TRBD2 | TRBV28 | TGTGCCAGCAGTCCAATGCTAGCGGGGGCTGTCTACGAGCAGTACTTC | CASSPMLAGAVYEQYF
TRBJ2-2 | - | - | TRBV30 | TGTGCCTGGAGACCGGGATCTTATAACACCGGGGAGCTGTTTTTT | CAWRPGSYNTGELFF
TRBJ1-2 | - | - | TRBV30 | TGTGCCTGGAGTGCCGACTCATGGGGCTACACCTTC | CAWSADSWGYTF
TRBJ2-3 | few | - | TRBV21-1 | TGTGCCAGCCCCCTCGGGACAGGCACAGATACGCAGTATTTT | CASPLGTGTDTQYF
TRBJ2-3 | - | - | TRBV18 | TGTGCCAGCTCCGGGGTCGGAACAGATACGCAGTATTTT | CASSGVGTDTQYF
TRBJ1-6 | few | - | TRBV2 | TGTGCCAGCAGTCAGGATAATTCACCCCTCCACTTT | CASSQDNSPLHF
TRBJ1-5 | - | TRBD1 | TRBV4-1 | TGCGCCAGCAGCCAAGACCCGGGACAGGGTCAAGGCAATCAGCCCCAGCATTTT | CASSQDPGQGQGNQPQHF
TRBJ2-2 | - | - | TRBV7-9 | TGTGCCAGCAGCTTGTCAGGGATGGACACCGGGGAGCTGTTTTTT | CASSLSGMDTGELFF
TRBJ2-2 | few | TRBD1 | TRBV7-9 | TGTGCCAGCAGCTACGGACAGGGGATCAGGGAGCTGTTTTTT | CASSYGQGIRELFF
TRBJ2-3 | few | - | TRBV7-8 | TGTGCCAGCATCCAGGCAGGAGTGAGCACAGATACGCAGTATTTT | CASIQAGVSTDTQYF
TRBJ2-1 | many | TRBD1 | TRBV30 | TGTGCCTGGAGAAGAGCCGGGACAGGGTGGGGCAATGAGCAGTTCTTC | CAWRRAGTGWGNEQFF
TRBJ2-3 | few | - | TRBV18 | TGTGCCAGCTCACCTCCTTCGCGGGTCGGGGATACGCAGTATTTT | CASSPPSRVGDTQYF
TRBJ1-6 | - | - | TRBV12-2 | TGTGCAAGTCGCCCCGGGAGGGTAAGGGGGGTTAATTCACCCCTCCACTTT | CASRPGRVRGVNSPLHF
TRBJ2-2 | few | TRBD1 | TRBV10-1 | TGCGCCAGCAAATCCAACAGGGGCACCGGGGAGCTGTTTTTT | CASKSNRGTGELFF
TRBJ1-1 | - | TRBD1 | TRBV2 | TGTGCCAGCACTGGACAGGGGAACACTGAAGCTTTCTTT | CASTGQGNTEAFF
TRBJ1-4 | few | - | TRBV25-1 | TGTGCCAGCAGTACGAGGGGGGGCACTAATGAAAAACTGTTTTTT | CASSTRGGTNEKLFF
TRBJ1-5 | many | - | TRBV7-6 | TGTGCCAGCAGCTTAGAGCTAGCGCAGCCCCAGCATTTT | CASSLELAQPQHF
TRBJ1-2 | - | - | TRBV11-2 | TGTGCCAGCAGCTTAACAGACGGCTATGGCTACACCTTC | CASSLTDGYGYTF
TRBJ2-5 | few | TRBD1 | TRBV5-4 | TGTGCCAGCAGCACTCGGACAGGCTTCCAAGAGACCCAGTACTTC | CASSTRTGFQETQYF
TRBJ1-5 | - | TRBD1 | TRBV7-2 | TGTGCCAGCAGCGACCGACAGGGAGTTCAGCCCCAGCATTTT | CASSDRQGVQPQHF
TRBJ1-5 | few | - | TRBV18 | TGTGCCAGCTCACCACCGGGGAATCAGCCCCAGCATTTT | CASSPPGNQPQHF
TRBJ1-4 | - | - | TRBV10-3 | TGTGCCACGACATCGGACCGGAATGAAAAACTGTTTTTT | CATTSDRNEKLFF